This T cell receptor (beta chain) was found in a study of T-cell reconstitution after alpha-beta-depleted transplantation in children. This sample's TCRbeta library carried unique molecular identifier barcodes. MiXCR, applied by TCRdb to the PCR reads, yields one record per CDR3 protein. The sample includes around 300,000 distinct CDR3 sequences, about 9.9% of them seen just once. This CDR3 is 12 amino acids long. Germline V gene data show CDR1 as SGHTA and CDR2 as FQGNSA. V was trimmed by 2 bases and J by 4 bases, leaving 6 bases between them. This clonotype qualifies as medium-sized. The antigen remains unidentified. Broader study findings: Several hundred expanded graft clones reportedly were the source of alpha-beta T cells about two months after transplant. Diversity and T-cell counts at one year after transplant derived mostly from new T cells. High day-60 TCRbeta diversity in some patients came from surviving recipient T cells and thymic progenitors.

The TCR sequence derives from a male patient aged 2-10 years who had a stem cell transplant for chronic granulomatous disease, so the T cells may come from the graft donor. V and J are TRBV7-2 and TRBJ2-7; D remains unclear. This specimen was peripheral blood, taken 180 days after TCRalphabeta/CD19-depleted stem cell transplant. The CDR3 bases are TGTGCCAGCAGCTTACTGGCTTACGAGCAGTACTTC. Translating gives CASSLLAYEQYF.